This TCR beta chain was observed in a study of blood T cell repertoires in COVID-19. On the study more broadly: Collection of acute and convalescent COVID-19 samples took place in the United States, Italy and Spain.

Germline CDR1 and CDR2: SGDLS and YYNGEE. V shed 3 bases and J shed 9 bases, with 22 bases lying between them. CDR3 length: 16 residues. A Seattle source enrolled patients during active infection and followed them longitudinally. Sequenced by immunoSEQ multiplex PCR; TCRdb stores in-frame clones only, minus some. The sample has about 150,000 clones, roughly 84% seen once. The clonotype was recovered from a woman between 55 and 75 years old with COVID-19, enrolled during active disease. Input material: peripheral blood. The rearrangement uses TRBV9 and TRBJ2-1, with D possibly TRBD2 on 6 matching bases. For the CDR3, the DNA is TGTGCCAGCAGCGCCAAACTCGGGACTGGGGGTGGTGAGCAGTTCTTC. Translating gives CASSAKLGTGGGEQFF.